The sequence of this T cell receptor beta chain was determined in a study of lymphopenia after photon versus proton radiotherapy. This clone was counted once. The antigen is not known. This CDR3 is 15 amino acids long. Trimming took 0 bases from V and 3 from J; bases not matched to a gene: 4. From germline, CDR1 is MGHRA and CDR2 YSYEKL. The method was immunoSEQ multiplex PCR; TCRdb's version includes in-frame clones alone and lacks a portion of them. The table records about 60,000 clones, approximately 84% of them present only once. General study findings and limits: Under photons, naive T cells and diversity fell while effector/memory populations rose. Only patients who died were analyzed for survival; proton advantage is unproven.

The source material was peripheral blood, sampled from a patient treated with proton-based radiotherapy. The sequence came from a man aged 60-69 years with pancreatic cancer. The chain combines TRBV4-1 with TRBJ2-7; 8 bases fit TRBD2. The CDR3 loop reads CASSQDPAGDYEQYF. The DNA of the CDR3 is TGCGCCAGCAGCCAAGATCCAGCGGGAGACTACGAGCAGTACTTC.